These 12 T cell receptor beta chains were all obtained from the same sample, sequenced in a study of T cells in Graves' hyperthyroidism and ophthalmopathy. What was amplified from RNA transcripts were TCR beta CDR3 regions. With the HTBI primer set, the TCR CDR3 went through a first round of RT-PCR. TCRdb passed the multiplex PCR reads through MiXCR, listing each CDR3 protein once. The repertoire holds over 350,000 distinct CDR3 sequences, with less than 20% as singletons. Sequenced material: blood. The receptor source for this set is a young man with Graves' ophthalmopathy.

This chain joins TRBV24-1 and TRBJ2-7, with 10 bases matching TRBD2. The CDR3 runs to 18 residues. V was clipped by 0 bases and J by 0 bases; unmatched bases: 7. Germline V gives CDR1 KGHDR, CDR2 SFDVKD. CDR3 sequence reads: CATSDLASGGPSSYEQYF. CDR3 coding DNA: TGTGCCACCAGTGATTTGGCTAGCGGGGGACCCAGCTCCTACGAGCAGTACTTC.

This clonotype was counted many times. V gene TRBV2 combines with J gene TRBJ2-7; the D gene is possibly TRBD1 (6 bases). Looked up from germline, CDR1 is SNHLY and CDR2 is FYNNEI. Between the trimmed V and J ends, which lost 6 bases and 2 bases, there was a span of 11 bases. The CDR3 contains 13 residues. In DNA form, the CDR3 reads TGTGCCAGCAGCATCCGGGACACCTACGAGCAGTACTTC. Its protein product is CASSIRDTYEQYF.

V is TRBV6-1 and J is TRBJ1-1, with TRBD1 matching 8 bases. CDR3 length equals 13 residues. J was trimmed by 11 bases and V by 8 bases; bases with no gene match: 13. CDR1 is MNHNS and CDR2 is SASEGT in the germline V gene. CDR3 residues: CASFPADRGEAFF. The CDR3 DNA reads as TGTGCCAGCTTCCCCGCCGACAGGGGTGAGGCTTTCTTT.

This clonotype was found many times. This chain uses TRBV7-8 with TRBJ2-3; 9 positions agree with TRBD2. The CDR3 consists of 15 residues. The trim removed 3 bases at V and 4 bases at J, leaving 5 bases unmatched. Germline CDR1 and CDR2: SGHVS and FQNEAQ. CDR3 bases: TGTGCCAGCAGCTTCCCGGGACTAGCCGCAGATACGCAGTATTTT. It encodes CASSFPGLAADTQYF.

This clonotype came up many times. The genes are TRBV11-2 and TRBJ1-1; no definite D call. Looked up from germline, CDR1 is SGHAT and CDR2 is FQNNGV. Trimming pared 5 bases from V and 8 bases from J, leaving 21 bases between. This CDR3 comprises 15 residues. The CDR3 DNA reads TGTGCCAGCAGCCGGATCCCTCGGATAGGGCTCGAAGCTTTCTTT. It encodes CASSRIPRIGLEAFF.

The V and J genes are TRBV24-1 and TRBJ1-1, with no clear D. CDR1 is KGHDR, CDR2 SFDVKD, per germline. The CDR3 contains 14 residues. V gave up 0 bases and J gave up 1 base, with 5 bases separating them. The DNA for the CDR3 is TGTGCCACCAGTGATTTGGGAGGGAACACTGAAGCTTTCTTT. Amino acid sequence: CATSDLGGNTEAFF.

The J gene is TRBJ1-2, the V gene TRBV19; no reliable D call. CDR1 is LNHDA, CDR2 SQIVND, per germline (reference sequence). Trimming left V 5 bases short and J 1 base short, with 32 bases between. The CDR3 spans 21 residues. CDR3 residues: CASSLRKMFVEGLRRNYGYTF. The CDR3 coding sequence is TGTGCCAGTAGTCTCCGAAAGATGTTCGTGGAGGGTTTACGGCGTAACTATGGCTACACCTTC.

This clonotype was detected ten times or more. The chain joins TRBV3-1 to TRBJ2-5, with D maybe TRBD1 (5 bases). The CDR3 has 15 residues. Germline CDR1 is LGHDT and CDR2 is YNNKEL (reference sequence). Trimming shortened V by 3 bases and J by 7 bases, and 18 bases separated the two germline ends. CDR3 nucleotides: TGTGCCAGCAGCCAGGCAGGACACACCGCCGGGACCCAGTACTTC. Amino acids: CASSQAGHTAGTQYF.

This clonotype has only a few counts. The V call is TRBV5-1, the J call TRBJ2-2; D unclear. This CDR3 region has 17 residues. Germline values: CDR1 SGHRS, CDR2 YFSETQ. V shed 0 bases and J shed 1 base, with 13 bases lying between them. The DNA of the CDR3 is TGCGCCAGCAGCTTGGCCGTTTCGGAGAGGAACACCGGGGAGCTGTTTTTT. Its protein is CASSLAVSERNTGELFF.

The genes are TRBV30 and TRBJ1-1, with 7 bases that match TRBD1. V lost 7 bases to trimming and J lost 4 bases; unmatched junction nucleotides: 9. The CDR3 is 13 amino acids. Per germline, CDR1 GTSNPN and CDR2 SVGIG (reference sequence). The CDR3 DNA follows: TGTGCCTCCCTCGCCTCAGGGGGCACTGAAGCTTTCTTT. This codes for CASLASGGTEAFF.

This clonotype came up many times. The rearrangement uses TRBV29-1 and TRBJ1-1; 8 nucleotides align to TRBD1. CDR1 SQVTM and CDR2 ANQGSEA come from the germline V gene. This CDR3 contains 14 residues. The V gene end was trimmed by 5 bases and the J gene end by 2 bases; junction bases not matched to a gene: 7. The CDR3 is CSVTRTGINTEAFF. DNA for the CDR3: TGCAGCGTTACGAGGACAGGGATAAACACTGAAGCTTTCTTT.

The chain is built from TRBV2 and TRBJ2-7; the D gene is possibly TRBD2 (7 bases). The CDR3 extends over 15 amino acids. CDR1 and CDR2 (germline): SNHLY, FYNNEI. The V end lost 0 bases, the J end lost 2 bases, and 11 bases lay between the germline ends. The CDR3 coding sequence is TGTGCCAGCAGTGAAGCGGGAGGGGGAACCTACGAGCAGTACTTC. Encoded protein: CASSEAGGGTYEQYF. Full variable domain (remainder filled in from reference TRBV2 and TRBJ2-7): EPEVTQTPSHQVTQMGQEVILRCVPISNHLYFYWYRQILGQKVEFLVSFYNNEISEKSEIFDDQFSVERPDGSNFTLKIRSTKLEDSAMYFCASSEAGGGTYEQYFGPGTRLTVT.